The 18 T cell receptor beta chains reported below all come from one sample, sequenced in a study of T-cell reconstitution after alpha-beta-depleted transplantation in children. A TCRbeta library incorporating unique molecular identifiers was prepared. TCRdb ran MiXCR on the PCR reads and lists one entry per CDR3 protein. This sample has 600,000 to 800,000 distinct CDR3 sequences, with roughly 14% found just once. This material consisted of PBMCs, taken before TCRalphabeta/CD19-depleted stem cell transplant. These receptors originate from a girl aged 2 to 10 with congenital amegakaryocytic thrombocytopenia, due to receive a stem cell transplant.

This clonotype was recorded a few times. The chain has TRBV20-1 and TRBJ2-5; possibly TRBD1 for D (5 bases). V was pared by 4 bases and J by 2 bases, with 8 bases between. The CDR3 spans 12 residues. The germline gives CDR1 DFQATT, CDR2 SNEGSKA (reference sequence). The CDR3 coding sequence is TGCAGTGCTACACAGGAGCAAGAGACCCAGTACTTC. The encoded protein is CSATQEQETQYF.

This clonotype was recorded many times. The CDR3 loop reads CASSLGTVRAETQYF. The CDR3 region has the DNA TGTGCCAGCAGTTTGGGGACGGTGAGAGCAGAGACCCAGTACTTC. The rearrangement links TRBV28 to TRBJ2-5; D may correspond to TRBD1 or TRBD2 (5 bases each). The CDR3 totals 15 residues. Trimming stripped 3 bases from V and 4 bases from J, with 15 bases between. Germline V gene data show CDR1 as MDHEN and CDR2 as SYDVKM. The complete variable domain, with remaining parts taken from reference TRBV28 and TRBJ2-5, reads DVKVTQSSRYLVKRTGEKVFLECVQDMDHENMFWYRQDPGLGLRLIYFSYDVKMKEKGDIPEGYSVSREKKERFSLILESASTNQTSMYLCASSLGTVRAETQYFGPGTRLLVL.

Concerning this clonotype itself: Since a much larger clone is just one base distant, this may be a read error. V gene TRBV20-1 combines with J gene TRBJ2-7; 8 nucleotides align to TRBD2. The CDR3 is 14 residues long. Germline V gene lookup returns CDR1 DFQATT and CDR2 SNEGSKA (reference sequence). V was pared by 1 base and J by 3 bases, with 5 bases of the junction left unmatched. CDR3 sequence: CSARGSGSGYEQYF. Written as DNA, the CDR3 is TGCAGTGCTAGAGGGAGCGGGAGTGGCTACGAGCAGTACTTC.

This clonotype was counted many times. The V and J genes are TRBV5-1 and TRBJ2-5, with D uncertain. The germline gives CDR1 SGHRS, CDR2 YFSETQ. V shed 3 bases and J shed 1 base, with 7 bases lying between them. CDR3 length: 13 amino acids. The CDR3 loop reads CASSSHPQETQYF. CDR3 nucleotides: TGCGCCAGCAGCTCTCATCCCCAAGAGACCCAGTACTTC.

In its sample, this clonotype was seen many times. The gene calls are TRBV7-9 and TRBJ1-1; D remains unclear. Germline values: CDR1 SEHNR, CDR2 FQNEAQ (reference sequence). The CDR3 is made up of 13 amino acids. Trimming took 5 bases from V and 3 from J, leaving 10 bases between them. The CDR3: CASSPSGYTEAFF. DNA of the CDR3: TGTGCCAGCAGCCCCTCGGGTTACACTGAAGCTTTCTTT.

Ten or more counts support this clonotype. As DNA, the CDR3 is TGTGCCAGCAGCTTAGAGGGGATTCACCAAGAGACCCAGTACTTC. Its translation: CASSLEGIHQETQYF. The V and J genes are TRBV7-9 and TRBJ2-5, with D possibly being TRBD1 (5 bases). With 1 base removed from V and 0 bases from J, the gap between germline ends came to 9 bases. Germline V gene sequence: CDR1 SEHNR, CDR2 FQNEAQ (reference sequence). The CDR3 consists of 15 residues.

The chain joins TRBV20-1 to TRBJ2-3, with 9 bases aligning to TRBD2. The ends lost 3 bases at V and 1 base at J; junction bases unmatched: 5. The V gene's germline CDR1 is DFQATT and CDR2 SNEGSKA (reference sequence). This CDR3 region has 15 residues. The CDR3 DNA follows: TGCAGTGCTAGTCTAGCGGGAAAGGGCACAGATACGCAGTATTTT. The encoded protein is CSASLAGKGTDTQYF.

The chain employs TRBV5-1 and TRBJ2-2; D unresolved. Germline V gene lookup returns CDR1 SGHRS and CDR2 YFSETQ. The CDR3 has 14 amino acids. V lost 0 bases and J lost 5, with 8 bases in between. The CDR3 region is CASSLVGRTGELFF. The CDR3 DNA is TGCGCCAGCAGCTTGGTCGGCAGGACCGGGGAGCTGTTTTTT.

This rearrangement joins TRBV4-2 to TRBJ2-5; 7 nucleotides align to TRBD2. This CDR3 comprises 14 residues. The germline gives CDR1 LGHNA, CDR2 YNFKEQ. V was clipped by 0 bases and J by 5 bases; unmatched bases: 3. Written as DNA, the CDR3 is TGTGCCAGCAGCCAAGAATGGCGGGGGGAGACCCAGTACTTC. Amino acids: CASSQEWRGETQYF.

This clonotype was seen ten or more times. V and J are TRBV12-3 or TRBV12-4 and TRBJ2-2; D may be TRBD2 (5 bases). CDR3 size: 13 residues. Deletions cut 9 bases from V and 7 bases from J, with 15 bases between. The CDR3 coding sequence is TGTGCCAGTAGAGTTAGCGTCGACGGGGAGCTGTTTTTT. It specifies CASRVSVDGELFF.

The J gene is TRBJ1-1, the V gene TRBV15, with a possible D match to TRBD1 (6 bases). Germline CDR1 reads LNHNV; CDR2 reads YYDKDF (reference sequence). The CDR3 runs 16 residues. V was cut by 0 bases and J by 5 bases, with 16 bases left in between. CDR3 nucleotide sequence: TGTGCCACCAGCAGAGACCCTCCGGGGGCTGCTACTGAAGCTTTCTTT. Translation: CATSRDPPGAATEAFF.

The V gene is TRBV5-1, the J gene TRBJ2-5, with TRBD2 as a possible D gene (5 bases). V lost 3 bases and J 5 bases, leaving 14 bases between the germline ends. The CDR3 runs 14 residues. CDR1 and CDR2 (germline): SGHRS, YFSETQ. The CDR3 DNA follows: TGCGCCAGCAGCTGGGAGTTTAGTGGCGAGACCCAGTACTTC. This sequence encodes CASSWEFSGETQYF. Looking up the rest from reference TRBV5-1 and TRBJ2-5 gives the full variable domain: KAGVTQTPRYLIKTRGQQVTLSCSPISGHRSVSWYQQTPGQGLQFLFEYFSETQRNKGNFPGRFSGRQFSNSRSEMNVSTLELGDSALYLCASSWEFSGETQYFGPGTRLLVL.

This clonotype was picked up many times. The chain has TRBV5-6 and TRBJ2-1; 10 positions match TRBD2. CDR3 length equals 15 residues. V dropped 5 bases and J dropped 5; count of bases not matched to a gene: 7. Germline V CDR1 and CDR2: SGHDT, YYEEEE. The CDR3 protein is CASSEAGGPDNEQFF. CDR3 nucleotide sequence: TGTGCCAGCAGTGAAGCGGGAGGGCCAGACAATGAGCAGTTCTTC.

In regard to this clonotype: At one end, the junction sequence differs from germline, possibly due to a read error. This chain joins TRBV5-1 and TRBJ2-4, with TRBD1 as a possible D gene (5 bases). The CDR3 totals 14 residues. Germline values: CDR1 SGHRS, CDR2 YFSETQ. Here the CDR3 DNA reads TGCGCCAGCAGCCGAGAAGTCCAGGGAAACATTCAGCACTTC. It encodes CASSREVQGNIQHF.

This clonotype has at least ten counts. This chain uses TRBV5-1 with TRBJ2-2, with TRBD2 as a possible D gene (6 bases). Germline loops: CDR1 SGHRS, CDR2 YFSETQ. This CDR3 has 14 residues. The V gene lost 5 bases and the J gene lost 1 base, with 9 bases spanning the gap. The DNA for the CDR3 is TGCGCCAGCAGTACAGCGGGGAACACCGGGGAGCTGTTTTTT. It translates to CASSTAGNTGELFF.

This clonotype was observed at least ten times. J is TRBJ1-3 and V is TRBV29-1, with TRBD1 as a possible D gene (5 bases). V lost 4 bases, J lost 2 bases, and 9 bases lay in between. Looked up from germline, CDR1 is SQVTM and CDR2 is ANQGSEA. This CDR3 is 13 amino acids long. CDR3 in DNA: TGCAGCGTTGTGTGGGGGGCTGGAAACACCATATATTTT. Residues: CSVVWGAGNTIYF.

The chain links TRBV7-9 to TRBJ2-2; 11 bases match TRBD2. Germline V gene lookup returns CDR1 SEHNR and CDR2 FQNEAQ (reference sequence). The CDR3 is 17 residues long. With 4 bases clipped from V and 1 base from J, the junction kept 5 bases outside the gene matches. CDR3 amino acids: CASSSRLAGKNTGELFF. In DNA form, the CDR3 reads TGTGCCAGCAGCTCTAGACTAGCGGGGAAGAACACCGGGGAGCTGTTTTTT.

The table lists this clonotype with many counts. V gene TRBV25-1 combines with J gene TRBJ2-5, with a tentative D call TRBD1 (5 bases). This CDR3 is 14 amino acids long. Between the trimmed V and J ends, which lost 3 bases and 7 bases, there was a span of 15 bases. CDR1 and CDR2 (germline): MGHDK, SYGVNS. CDR3 protein: CASSDPSPQGTQYF. CDR3 sequence (DNA): TGTGCCAGCAGTGATCCTTCGCCTCAGGGGACCCAGTACTTC.